This T cell receptor beta chain was sequenced for a study of beta chain features in type 1 diabetes. This CDR3 has 13 amino acids. The V gene's germline CDR1 is MNHNS and CDR2 SASEGT. The V end lost 0 bases, the J end lost 4 bases, and 4 bases lay between the germline ends. Notes on this clone: Its target is unknown.

Study-wide points: Patients with type 1 diabetes carried fewer insertions and had more deletions at their VDJ junctions. A definitive answer on HLA type influencing TCRB rearrangement was not reached here. A closer apparent resemblance between naive, central memory and Treg TCRB repertoires was seen in patients than in healthy donors. Type 1 diabetes patients had moderately but significantly shorter TCRB CDR3s in all four CD4+ subsets.

Sequenced material consisted of expressed TCRB transcripts (all of the isolated RNA was reverse transcribed). Assay used: immunoSEQ multiplex PCR; TCRdb lists only in-frame clones, some missing. The table includes about 230,000 clones, 16% detected once. Sample: naive CD4+ T cells from blood. V usage is TRBV6-1 and J usage is TRBJ2-1; D gene uncertain. This clonotype originated in a man aged 30 to 45 with type 1 diabetes. CDR3 protein: CASSEASYNEQFF. CDR3 DNA sequence: TGTGCCAGCAGTGAAGCCTCATACAATGAGCAGTTCTTC.